The sequence of this TCR beta chain was determined in a study of CDR3 diversity in severe acne. CDR1 MNHGY and CDR2 SVAAGI come from the germline V gene. J lost 1 base, V lost 10 bases, and 20 bases had no gene match. This CDR3 has 18 residues. TCRdb reprocessed the PCR reads via MiXCR and lists one record per CDR3 protein. The sample has some 84,000 distinct CDR3 sequences, 45% to 55% seen once. The receptor's source is a male donor in good health, without acne. V and J are TRBV6-9 and TRBJ1-1; 8 positions agree with TRBD1. The source material was blood. The CDR3 DNA sequence: TGTGCCAACAGCAAATTCAGGGGGCAAGTTTTAGGGAACACTGAAGCTTTCTTT. Amino acids: CANSKFRGQVLGNTEAFF.